The following is a T cell receptor beta chain sequence with its context. CDR3 length: 13 residues. The V end lost 6 bases, the J end lost 4 bases, and 12 bases lay between the germline ends. Germline CDR1 is KGHSH and CDR2 is LQKENI. Using immunoSEQ multiplex PCR, the repertoire was profiled, and TCRdb retains in-frame clones only, with some absent. The sample carries approximately 300 clones, about 14% recorded once. This record belongs to a study of tumour-infiltrating T cells in Burkitt lymphoma. Across the study: All epidemiological Burkitt lymphoma subtypes were represented in the cohort.

The receptor's source is a human donor with Burkitt lymphoma. Material: tumor tissue. The V call is TRBV18, the J call TRBJ1-2; D is possibly TRBD1 (5 bases). CDR3 DNA sequence: TGTGCCAGCTCCCAGGGACCGGGCTATGGCTACACCTTC. Amino acids: CASSQGPGYGYTF.